A selection of T cell receptor beta chains follows, all from one sample in a study of T cells in Graves' hyperthyroidism and ophthalmopathy. From the multiplex PCR reads, TCRdb called clonotypes with MiXCR, one entry per CDR3 protein. The sample yields about 840,000 distinct CDR3 sequences, over 35% seen once. Material: blood. Receptors originate from a man aged 18 to 29 with Graves' hyperthyroidism. The CDR3 runs from the conserved cysteine through the conserved F or W. Each record gives: D gene, clone size, V gene, J gene, CDR3 protein, CDR3 DNA. D genes are given only for firm matches. Clone size is shown for a subset of rows, as once, few, many or a class of expanded clone.

D gene: NA
clone size: many
V gene: TRBV20-1
J gene: TRBJ1-5
CDR3 protein: CSARGTGNQPQHF
CDR3 DNA: TGCAGTGCTAGGGGGACGGGTAATCAGCCCCAGCATTTT

D gene: NA
clone size: NA
V gene: TRBV7-9
J gene: TRBJ2-7
CDR3 protein: CASSYPSGRLNEQYF
CDR3 DNA: TGTGCCAGCAGCTACCCGAGTGGGAGACTAAACGAGCAGTACTTC

D gene: NA
clone size: few
V gene: TRBV7-9
J gene: TRBJ1-4
CDR3 protein: CASTPTGLAPRDEKLFF
CDR3 DNA: TGTGCCAGCACCCCTACCGGTCTTGCCCCCAGGGACGAAAAACTGTTTTTT

D gene: NA
clone size: NA
V gene: TRBV5-1
J gene: TRBJ1-5
CDR3 protein: CASPGRIRRESNQPQHF
CDR3 DNA: TGCGCCAGCCCAGGAAGGATCAGACGGGAGTCAAATCAGCCCCAGCATTTT

D gene: TRBD1
clone size: NA
V gene: TRBV25-1
J gene: TRBJ1-1
CDR3 protein: CASSPRQGAGTEAFF
CDR3 DNA: TGTGCCAGCAGCCCCAGACAGGGGGCGGGCACTGAAGCTTTCTTT

D gene: NA
clone size: NA
V gene: TRBV20-1
J gene: TRBJ1-4
CDR3 protein: CSAERSGEREKLFF
CDR3 DNA: TGCAGTGCTGAAAGGTCCGGGGAGAGGGAAAAACTGTTTTTT

D gene: NA
clone size: many
V gene: TRBV12-3/TRBV12-4
J gene: TRBJ1-1
CDR3 protein: CASSSGYAFF
CDR3 DNA: TGTGCCAGCAGTTCCGGATATGCTTTCTTT

D gene: NA
clone size: NA
V gene: TRBV20-1
J gene: TRBJ2-7
CDR3 protein: CSAFGRRNYEQYF
CDR3 DNA: TGCAGTGCCTTCGGACGGCGAAATTACGAGCAGTACTTC

D gene: TRBD1
clone size: NA
V gene: TRBV7-9
J gene: TRBJ2-2
CDR3 protein: CASSPGTGLKSNTGELFF
CDR3 DNA: TGTGCCAGCAGTCCGGGGACAGGGCTAAAATCGAACACCGGGGAGCTGTTTTTT

D gene: NA
clone size: few
V gene: TRBV10-3
J gene: TRBJ2-6
CDR3 protein: CAISDKGTGANVLTF
CDR3 DNA: TGTGCCATCAGTGATAAGGGGACAGGGGCCAACGTCCTGACTTTC

D gene: TRBD2
clone size: many
V gene: TRBV7-9
J gene: TRBJ2-7
CDR3 protein: CASSPSGGLREQYF
CDR3 DNA: TGTGCCAGCAGCCCCTCGGGAGGGCTTAGGGAGCAGTACTTC

D gene: NA
clone size: few
V gene: TRBV20-1
J gene: TRBJ1-1
CDR3 protein: CRWGRGSTEAFF
CDR3 DNA: TGCAGATGGGGTAGGGGAAGCACTGAAGCTTTCTTT

D gene: TRBD2
clone size: NA
V gene: TRBV24-1
J gene: TRBJ2-3
CDR3 protein: CAVRTSGRSTDTQYF
CDR3 DNA: TGTGCCGTGCGGACTAGCGGGAGGTCCACAGATACGCAGTATTTT

D gene: TRBD1
clone size: many
V gene: TRBV2
J gene: TRBJ1-2
CDR3 protein: CASNPEQGGHGYTF
CDR3 DNA: TGTGCCAGCAACCCAGAGCAGGGGGGTCATGGCTACACCTTC

D gene: NA
clone size: NA
V gene: TRBV7-9
J gene: TRBJ2-7
CDR3 protein: CASSPLSPYEQCF
CDR3 DNA: TGTGCCAGCAGCCCTCTGAGCCCCTACGAGCAGTGCTTC

D gene: NA
clone size: NA
V gene: TRBV20-1
J gene: TRBJ1-6
CDR3 protein: CSARDSTIYSPLHF
CDR3 DNA: TGCAGTGCTAGAGATTCGACAATTTATTCACCCCTCCACTTT